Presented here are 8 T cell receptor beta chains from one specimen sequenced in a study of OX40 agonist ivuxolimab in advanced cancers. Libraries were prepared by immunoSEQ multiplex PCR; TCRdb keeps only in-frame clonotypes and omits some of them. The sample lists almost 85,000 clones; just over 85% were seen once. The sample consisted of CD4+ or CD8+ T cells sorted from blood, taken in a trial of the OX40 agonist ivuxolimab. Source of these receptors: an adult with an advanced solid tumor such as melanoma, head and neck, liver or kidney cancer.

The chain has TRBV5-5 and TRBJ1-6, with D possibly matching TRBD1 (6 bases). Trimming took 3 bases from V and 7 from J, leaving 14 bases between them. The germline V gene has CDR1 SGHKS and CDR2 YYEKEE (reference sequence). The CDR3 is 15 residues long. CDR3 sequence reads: CASSWMTGGNSPLHF. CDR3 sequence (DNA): TGTGCCAGCAGCTGGATGACTGGGGGCAATTCACCCCTCCACTTT.

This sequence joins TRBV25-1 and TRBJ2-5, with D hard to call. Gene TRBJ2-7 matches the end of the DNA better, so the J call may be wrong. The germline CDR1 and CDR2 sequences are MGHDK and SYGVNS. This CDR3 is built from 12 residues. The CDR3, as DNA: TGTGCCAGCAGTGACTATTTTAACGAGCAGTACTTC. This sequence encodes CASSDYFNEQYF.

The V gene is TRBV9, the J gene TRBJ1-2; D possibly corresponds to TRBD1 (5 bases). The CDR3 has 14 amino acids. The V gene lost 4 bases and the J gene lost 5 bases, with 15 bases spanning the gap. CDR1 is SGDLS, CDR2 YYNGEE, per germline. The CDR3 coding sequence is TGTGCCAGCAGCCCCGATGGGGGGAGGTATGGCTACACCTTC. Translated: CASSPDGGRYGYTF.

The DNA for the CDR3 is TGTGCCAGCAATCGATTAGCGGGAGGGTCTTACGAGCAGTACTTC. Its translation is CASNRLAGGSYEQYF. The chain joins TRBV2 to TRBJ2-7; 11 positions agree with TRBD2. The CDR3 runs to 15 residues. Trimming at V came to 7 bases and at J to 4 bases, leaving 9 bases not matched to a gene. Germline values: CDR1 SNHLY, CDR2 FYNNEI.

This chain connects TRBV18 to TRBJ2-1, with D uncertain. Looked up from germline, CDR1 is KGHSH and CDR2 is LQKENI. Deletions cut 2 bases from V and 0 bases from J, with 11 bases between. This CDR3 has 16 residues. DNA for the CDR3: TGTGCCAGCTCACCATATCTGGAAAGCTCCTACAATGAGCAGTTCTTC. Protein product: CASSPYLESSYNEQFF.

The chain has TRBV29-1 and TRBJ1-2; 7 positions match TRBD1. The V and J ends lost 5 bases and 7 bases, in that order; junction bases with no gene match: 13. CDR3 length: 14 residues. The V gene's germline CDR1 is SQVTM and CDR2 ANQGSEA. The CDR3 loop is CSVTVTGRIRGYTF. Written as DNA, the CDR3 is TGCAGCGTTACTGTGACAGGGCGGATACGTGGCTACACCTTC.

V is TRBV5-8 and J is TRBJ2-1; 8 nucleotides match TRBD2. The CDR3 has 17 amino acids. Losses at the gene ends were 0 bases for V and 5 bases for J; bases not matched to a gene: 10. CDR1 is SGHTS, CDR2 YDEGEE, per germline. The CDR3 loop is CASSLERGIRGNNEQFF. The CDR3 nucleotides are TGTGCCAGCAGCTTGGAGCGGGGGATTAGAGGGAACAATGAGCAGTTCTTC.

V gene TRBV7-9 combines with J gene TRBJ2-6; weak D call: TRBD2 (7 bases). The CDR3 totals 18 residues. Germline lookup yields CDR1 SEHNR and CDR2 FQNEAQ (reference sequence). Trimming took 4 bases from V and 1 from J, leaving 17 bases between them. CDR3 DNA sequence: TGTGCCAGCAGCTCCCGGGGGGCAATTAAATCTGGGGCCAACGTCCTGACTTTC. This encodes CASSSRGAIKSGANVLTF.